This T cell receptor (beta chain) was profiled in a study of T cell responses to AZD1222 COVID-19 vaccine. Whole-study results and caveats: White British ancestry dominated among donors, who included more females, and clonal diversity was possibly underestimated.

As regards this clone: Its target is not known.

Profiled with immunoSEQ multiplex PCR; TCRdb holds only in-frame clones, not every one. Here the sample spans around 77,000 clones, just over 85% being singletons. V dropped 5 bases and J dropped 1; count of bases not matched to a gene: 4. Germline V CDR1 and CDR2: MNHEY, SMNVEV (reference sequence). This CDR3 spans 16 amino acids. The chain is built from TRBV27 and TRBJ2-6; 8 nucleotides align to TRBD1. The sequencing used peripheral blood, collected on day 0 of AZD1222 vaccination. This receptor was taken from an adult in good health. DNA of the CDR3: TGTGCCAGCAGTAACCAGGGGGCATCTGGGGCCAACGTCCTGACTTTC. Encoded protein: CASSNQGASGANVLTF. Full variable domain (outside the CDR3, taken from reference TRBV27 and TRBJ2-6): EAQVTQNPRYLITVTGKKLTVTCSQNMNHEYMSWYRQDPGLGLRQIYYSMNVEVTDKGDVPEGYKVSRKEKRNFPLILESPSPNQTSLYFCASSNQGASGANVLTFGAGSRLTVL.